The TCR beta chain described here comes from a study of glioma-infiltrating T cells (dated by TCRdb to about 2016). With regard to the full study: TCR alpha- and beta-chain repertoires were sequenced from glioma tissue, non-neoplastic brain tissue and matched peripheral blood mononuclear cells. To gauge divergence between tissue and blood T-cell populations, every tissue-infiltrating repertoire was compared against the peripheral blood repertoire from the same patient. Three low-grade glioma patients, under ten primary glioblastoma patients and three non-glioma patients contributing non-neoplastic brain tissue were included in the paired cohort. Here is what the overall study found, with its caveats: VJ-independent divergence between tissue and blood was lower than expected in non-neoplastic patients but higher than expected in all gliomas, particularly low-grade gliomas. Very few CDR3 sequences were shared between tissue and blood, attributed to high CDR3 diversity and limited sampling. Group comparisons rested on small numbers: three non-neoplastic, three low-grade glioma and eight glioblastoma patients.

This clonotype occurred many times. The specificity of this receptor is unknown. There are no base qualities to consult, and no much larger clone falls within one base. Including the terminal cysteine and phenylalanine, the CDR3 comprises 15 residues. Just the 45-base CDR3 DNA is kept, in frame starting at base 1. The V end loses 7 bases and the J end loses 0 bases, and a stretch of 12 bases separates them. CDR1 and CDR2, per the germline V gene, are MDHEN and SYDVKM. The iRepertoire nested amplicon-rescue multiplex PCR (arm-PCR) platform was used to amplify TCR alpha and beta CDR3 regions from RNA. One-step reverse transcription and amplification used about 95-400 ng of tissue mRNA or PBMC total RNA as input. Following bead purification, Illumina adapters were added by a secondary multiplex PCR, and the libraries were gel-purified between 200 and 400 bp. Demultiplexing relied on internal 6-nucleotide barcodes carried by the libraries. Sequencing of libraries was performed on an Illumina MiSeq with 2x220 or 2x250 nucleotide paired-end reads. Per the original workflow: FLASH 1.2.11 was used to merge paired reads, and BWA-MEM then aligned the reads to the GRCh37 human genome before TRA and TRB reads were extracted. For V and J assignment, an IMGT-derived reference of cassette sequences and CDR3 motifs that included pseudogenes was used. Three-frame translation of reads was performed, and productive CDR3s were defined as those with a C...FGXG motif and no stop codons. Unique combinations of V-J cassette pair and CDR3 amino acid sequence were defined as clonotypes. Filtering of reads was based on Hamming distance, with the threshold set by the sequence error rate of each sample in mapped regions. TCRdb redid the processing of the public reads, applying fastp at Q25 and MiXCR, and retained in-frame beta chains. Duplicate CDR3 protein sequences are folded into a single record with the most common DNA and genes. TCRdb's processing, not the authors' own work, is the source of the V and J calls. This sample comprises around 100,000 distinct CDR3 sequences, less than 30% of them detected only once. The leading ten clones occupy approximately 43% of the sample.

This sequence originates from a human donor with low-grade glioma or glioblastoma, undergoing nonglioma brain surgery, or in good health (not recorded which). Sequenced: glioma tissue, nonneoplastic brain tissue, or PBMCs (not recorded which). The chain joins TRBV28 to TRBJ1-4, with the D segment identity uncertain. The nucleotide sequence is TGTGCCAGCACCACCGGACTTACAACTAATGAAAAACTGTTTTTT. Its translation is CASTTGLTTNEKLFF.